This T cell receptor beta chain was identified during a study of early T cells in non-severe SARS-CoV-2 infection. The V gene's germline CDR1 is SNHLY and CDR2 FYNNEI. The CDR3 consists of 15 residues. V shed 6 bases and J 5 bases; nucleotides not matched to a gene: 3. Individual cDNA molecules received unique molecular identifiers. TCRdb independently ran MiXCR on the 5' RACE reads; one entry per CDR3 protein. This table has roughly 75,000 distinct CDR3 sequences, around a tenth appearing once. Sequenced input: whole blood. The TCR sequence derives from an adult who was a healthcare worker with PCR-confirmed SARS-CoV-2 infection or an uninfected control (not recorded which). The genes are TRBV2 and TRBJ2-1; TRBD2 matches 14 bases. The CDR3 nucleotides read TGTGCCAGCAGCCCGACTAGCGGGAGGGACAATGAGCAGTTCTTC. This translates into CASSPTSGRDNEQFF.